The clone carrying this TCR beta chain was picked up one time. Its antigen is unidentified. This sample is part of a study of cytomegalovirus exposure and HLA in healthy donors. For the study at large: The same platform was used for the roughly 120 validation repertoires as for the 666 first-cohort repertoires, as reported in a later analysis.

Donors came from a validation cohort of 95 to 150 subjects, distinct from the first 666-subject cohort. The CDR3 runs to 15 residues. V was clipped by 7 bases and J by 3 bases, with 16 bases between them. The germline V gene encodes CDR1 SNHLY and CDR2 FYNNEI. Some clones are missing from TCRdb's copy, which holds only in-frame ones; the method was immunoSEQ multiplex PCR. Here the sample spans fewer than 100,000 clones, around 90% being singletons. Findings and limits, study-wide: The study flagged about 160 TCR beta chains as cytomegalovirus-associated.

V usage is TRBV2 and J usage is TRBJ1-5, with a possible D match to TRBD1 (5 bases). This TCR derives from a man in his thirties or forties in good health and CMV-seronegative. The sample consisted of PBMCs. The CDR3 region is CASNARWGDNQPQHF. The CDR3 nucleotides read TGTGCCAGCAACGCAAGATGGGGGGACAATCAGCCCCAGCATTTT. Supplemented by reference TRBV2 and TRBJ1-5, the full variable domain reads EPEVTQTPSHQVTQMGQEVILRCVPISNHLYFYWYRQILGQKVEFLVSFYNNEISEKSEIFDDQFSVERPDGSNFTLKIRSTKLEDSAMYFCASNARWGDNQPQHFGDGTRLSIL.